The 31 T cell receptor beta chains in this list originate from one sample, sequenced in a study of shared clonotypes between healthy human individuals. The protocol was immunoSEQ multiplex PCR, while the TCRdb copy is restricted to in-frame clones and leaves out a portion. The table records around 500,000 clones, approximately 81% of them present only once. The sequenced sample consisted of PBMCs. These receptor sequences come from a woman between 35 and 50 years old in good health. Some clones in this sample may be carry-over from other donors' samples.

Note on this clone: Given a far larger clone just one base away, this is likely a sequencing read error. The chain couples TRBV10-3 to TRBJ1-1, with TRBD1 matching over 10 bases. The CDR3 is 18 residues long. Unmatched junction bases numbered 9, after V lost 2 bases and J lost 0 bases. The germline V gene encodes CDR1 ENHRY and CDR2 SYGVKD. The CDR3 is CAISEEPGQGRVNTEAFF. CDR3 DNA: TGTGCCATCAGTGAGGAGCCGGGACAGGGGAGGGTGAACACTGAAGCTTTCTTT.

V gene TRBV2 combines with J gene TRBJ2-7; D possibly matches TRBD1 or TRBD2 (6 bases each). There are 13 residues in the CDR3. V lost 8 bases and J lost 2, with 13 bases in between. Germline CDR1 SNHLY, CDR2 FYNNEI. CDR3 in amino acids: CASGTGGTYEQYF. In DNA, the CDR3 is TGTGCCAGCGGGACCGGGGGCACCTACGAGCAGTACTTC.

The genes are TRBV19 and TRBJ1-1, with D perhaps matching TRBD1 (6 bases). V gave up 9 bases and J gave up 6 bases, with 20 bases separating them. The germline CDR1 and CDR2 sequences are LNHDA and SQIVND (reference sequence). CDR3 length: 14 residues. CDR3: CASRGQGQPAEAFF. CDR3 coding DNA: TGTGCCAGCCGGGGACAAGGGCAACCGGCTGAAGCTTTCTTT.

The chain combines TRBV15 with TRBJ2-7; D perhaps matches TRBD2 (6 bases). The V end was cut by 6 bases, the J end by 3 bases, with 15 bases between. CDR3 length equals 14 residues. Germline V CDR1 and CDR2: LNHNV, YYDKDF (reference sequence). For the CDR3, the DNA is TGTGCCACCAGGGCGGGTGCGGGGCTCTACGAGCAGTACTTC. This gives the protein CATRAGAGLYEQYF.

The chain links TRBV29-1 to TRBJ2-2; 8 nucleotides line up with TRBD1. The germline V gene encodes CDR1 SQVTM and CDR2 ANQGSEA. The CDR3 is made up of 12 amino acids. The J segment lost 7 bases and the V segment lost 4 bases, leaving 2 bases of the junction unmatched. CDR3 sequence (DNA): TGCAGCGTTGGGACAGGGCACGGGGAGCTGTTTTTT. Amino acid sequence: CSVGTGHGELFF.

This clone was seen a handful of times. This likely came from a read error, as a far larger clone is one base away. Here the CDR3 DNA reads TGCGCCAGCAGCCAAGGCAGACTAGCGGTAGCGGATGAGCAGTACTTC. It encodes CASSQGRLAVADEQYF. This chain uses TRBV4-1 with TRBJ2-7, with TRBD2 matching 9 bases. The V gene's germline CDR1 is MGHRA and CDR2 YSYEKL. V was pared by 1 base and J by 7 bases, with 11 bases of the junction left unmatched. The CDR3 is 16 residues long.

Regarding this clone: A far larger clone is only one base removed, so a read error is likely. The chain uses TRBV18 and TRBJ2-2; 9 nucleotides align to TRBD2. From germline, CDR1 is KGHSH and CDR2 LQKENI. The CDR3 totals 16 residues. V shed 2 bases and J 6 bases; nucleotides not matched to a gene: 7. The CDR3 DNA is TGTGCCAGCTCACCAGCGGGAGGGCCGAGCGCCGGGGAGCTGTTTTTT. Amino acid sequence: CASSPAGGPSAGELFF.

This clone turned up a few times. CDR3 amino acids: CASSRREEETQYF. For the CDR3, the DNA is TGTGCCAGCAGCCGACGGGAGGAAGAGACCCAGTACTTC. This sequence joins TRBV11-3 and TRBJ2-5, with 7 bases matching TRBD2. J lost 3 bases, V lost 5 bases, and 3 bases had no gene match. Germline CDR1 reads SGHNT; CDR2 reads YENEEA. The CDR3 length is 13 residues.

About this clone: Only one base separates this from a far larger clonotype, so it likely reflects a read error. This rearrangement joins TRBV6-5 to TRBJ1-1, with TRBD1 matching 7 bases. The CDR3 runs 14 residues. Looked up from germline, CDR1 is MNHEY and CDR2 is SVGAGI. The CDR3 here is CAGRSGQANTEAFF. In nucleotides, the CDR3 is TGTGCCGGCAGATCCGGACAGGCGAACACTGAAGCTTTCTTT.

The V gene is TRBV9, the J gene TRBJ1-2, with a weak D call TRBD1 (6 bases). Germline V gene lookup returns CDR1 SGDLS and CDR2 YYNGEE. This CDR3 is built from 14 residues. V was clipped by 3 bases and J by 4 bases, with 13 bases between them. The CDR3 DNA sequence: TGTGCCAGCAGCGGAACATCGGACAGCTATGGCTACACCTTC. Residues: CASSGTSDSYGYTF.

The rearrangement links TRBV19 to TRBJ2-5; 13 nucleotides agree with TRBD2. The CDR3 has 15 residues. The V segment lost 4 bases and the J segment 11 bases; nucleotides outside the gene matches: 10. Germline assignment: CDR1 LNHDA and CDR2 SQIVND (reference sequence). The CDR3 is CASSTGLAGSMGQYF. The CDR3 DNA is TGTGCCAGTAGTACGGGACTAGCGGGGTCCATGGGGCAGTACTTC.

Regarding this clone: This is likely an artifact of a read error, given a far larger clone one base away. Other DNA sequences within the sample encode an identical CDR3. The rearrangement links TRBV9 to TRBJ1-4, with 8 positions matching TRBD1. The CDR3 has 14 residues. V lost 8 bases, J lost 7 bases, and 10 bases stayed unmatched. Germline V gene data show CDR1 as SGDLS and CDR2 as YYNGEE. This CDR3 is CASSQGAGVEKLFF. The CDR3 DNA reads as TGTGCCAGTAGCCAGGGGGCAGGGGTTGAAAAACTGTTTTTT.

This chain connects TRBV30 to TRBJ1-6; D remains ambiguous. This CDR3 has 13 amino acids. Per germline, CDR1 GTSNPN and CDR2 SVGIG (reference sequence). V shed 0 bases and J shed 9 bases, with 9 bases lying between them. CDR3 in amino acids: CAWSVEGLSPLHF. As DNA, the CDR3 is TGTGCCTGGAGTGTCGAAGGGCTTTCACCCCTCCACTTT.

The V and J genes are TRBV7-9 and TRBJ1-1; D gene unclear. The length of the CDR3 is 13 residues. The germline V gene encodes CDR1 SEHNR and CDR2 FQNEAQ (reference sequence). Trimming removed 5 bases from V and 3 bases from J, with 10 bases in between. This CDR3 reads CASSPPGYTEAFF. CDR3 nucleotide sequence: TGTGCCAGCAGCCCCCCAGGCTACACTGAAGCTTTCTTT.

This clone is a singleton in its sample. The chain has TRBV30 and TRBJ2-7; D assignment may be TRBD1 or TRBD2 (5 bases each). This CDR3 has 14 residues. The V and J ends lost 1 base and 7 bases respectively, with 17 bases between them. In germline, CDR1 is GTSNPN, CDR2 SVGIG (reference sequence). As DNA, the CDR3 is TGTGCCTGGAGTGCGGGAATAGGGGCCGGAGAGCAGTACTTC. Translated: CAWSAGIGAGEQYF. Complete variable domain (other parts from reference TRBV30 and TRBJ2-7): SQTIHQWPATLVQPVGSPLSLECTVEGTSNPNLYWYRQAAGRGLQLLFYSVGIGQISSEVPQNLSASRPQDRQFILSSKKLLLSDSGFYLCAWSAGIGAGEQYFGPGTRLTVT.

The chain is built from TRBV7-8 and TRBJ2-1, with 10 bases fitting TRBD2. This CDR3 region has 15 residues. Germline CDR1 is SGHVS and CDR2 is FQNEAQ. Germline trimming cut 2 bases from V and 5 bases from J; bases unmatched to any gene: 3. CDR3 sequence (DNA): TGTGCCAGCAGCTTAAGGACTAGCGGCCACAATGAGCAGTTCTTC. Translated: CASSLRTSGHNEQFF.

This chain connects TRBV7-2 to TRBJ1-2; D might be TRBD1 (6 bases). Germline-derived CDR1 and CDR2 are SGHTA and FQGNSA. The V end was cut by 5 bases, the J end by 8 bases, with 15 bases between. The CDR3 consists of 13 residues. CDR3 sequence: CASSLNRAEGYTF. The CDR3, as DNA: TGTGCCAGCAGCCTCAACAGGGCTGAGGGCTACACCTTC.

J is TRBJ2-7 and V is TRBV28, with a possible D match to TRBD2 (7 bases). The CDR3 consists of 16 residues. Germline V gene data show CDR1 as MDHEN and CDR2 as SYDVKM. V was trimmed by 4 bases and J by 1 base, leaving 17 bases between them. Here the CDR3 reads CASSSWGASGSYEQYF. CDR3 nucleotide sequence: TGTGCCAGCAGTTCATGGGGGGCTAGCGGTTCCTACGAGCAGTACTTC.

The chain links TRBV4-2 to TRBJ1-2, with D unresolved. This CDR3 spans 16 amino acids. Per germline, CDR1 LGHNA and CDR2 YNFKEQ. V gave up 0 bases and J gave up 2 bases, with 13 bases separating them. CDR3 nucleotides: TGTGCCAGCAGCCAAGATCAGGCAGCCCCCAACTATGGCTACACCTTC. Its translation: CASSQDQAAPNYGYTF.

This clone has ten or more counts. The sample contains more than one DNA sequence encoding this CDR3. The chain uses TRBV27 and TRBJ2-7; possibly TRBD2 for D (6 bases). V was shortened by 10 bases and J by 0 bases, with 16 bases between the two germline ends. CDR1 and CDR2 from the germline V gene are MNHEY and SMNVEV (reference sequence). The CDR3 sequence is 14 residues long. For the CDR3, the DNA is TGTGCCACCACGGATGTCGGGGGCTCCTACGAGCAGTACTTC. Translating it yields CATTDVGGSYEQYF.

The V call is TRBV7-9, the J call TRBJ2-1, with D possibly matching TRBD1 (6 bases). The germline V and J ends were trimmed by 5 bases and 10 bases, with 21 bases remaining between them. The CDR3 length is 15 residues. Germline-derived CDR1 and CDR2 are SEHNR and FQNEAQ (reference sequence). CDR3: CASSREGHLPVEQFF. The DNA for the CDR3 is TGTGCCAGCAGCAGAGAGGGACACCTCCCCGTGGAGCAGTTCTTC.

This clone was found once. V is TRBV27 and J is TRBJ2-5; D possibly matches TRBD1 or TRBD2 (5 bases each). Germline V gene lookup returns CDR1 MNHEY and CDR2 SMNVEV (reference sequence). The CDR3 sequence is 14 residues long. The V end lost 4 bases, the J end lost 2 bases, and 11 bases lay between the germline ends. The CDR3 nucleotides read TGTGCCAGCAGTTCCGGGGCCCTTCAAGAGACCCAGTACTTC. It codes for CASSSGALQETQYF.

Concerning this clone itself: A single base is all that separates this from a far larger clone, so a read error is likely. The chain carries TRBV9 and TRBJ2-2, with D possibly TRBD2 on 5 matching bases. This CDR3 region has 14 residues. The V gene's germline CDR1 is SGDLS and CDR2 YYNGEE. The CDR3 region is CASSVSGNTWELFF. In nucleotides, the CDR3 is TGTGCCAGCAGCGTATCGGGGAACACCTGGGAGCTGTTTTTT.

The CDR3 sequence: CASSEAGLEMHF. The CDR3 DNA reads TGTGCCAGCAGCGAGGCCGGTCTCGAGATGCATTTT. The chain has TRBV9 and TRBJ1-5; D is uncertain. Germline loops: CDR1 SGDLS, CDR2 YYNGEE. The CDR3 is 12 amino acids. Deletions cut 3 bases from V and 15 bases from J, with 16 bases between.

About this clone itself: This likely reflects a read error, since a far larger clone is one base away. The rearrangement joins TRBV30 to TRBJ1-2; D call uncertain. The CDR3 runs to 13 residues. V was cut by 4 bases and J by 3 bases, with 12 bases left in between. Germline V lookup: CDR1 GTSNPN, CDR2 SVGIG (reference sequence). CDR3 sequence reads: CAWTNGGDYGYTF. In nucleotides, the CDR3 is TGTGCCTGGACCAATGGTGGCGACTATGGCTACACCTTC.

V and J are TRBV30 and TRBJ2-1; unclear D gene. V was pared by 8 bases and J by 6 bases, with 11 bases between. The germline gives CDR1 GTSNPN, CDR2 SVGIG (reference sequence). The CDR3 extends over 11 amino acids. The CDR3 reads CARTLGNEQFF. The CDR3 nucleotides are TGTGCCAGAACCCTGGGCAATGAGCAGTTCTTC.

The chain recombines TRBV19 with TRBJ1-1; D is unresolved. This CDR3 has 13 residues. CDR1 and CDR2 from the germline V gene are LNHDA and SQIVND (reference sequence). V lost 4 bases, J lost 1 base, and 7 bases lay in between. The CDR3: CASSTSRNTEAFF. In DNA form, the CDR3 reads TGTGCCAGTAGTACCTCAAGGAACACTGAAGCTTTCTTT.

J is TRBJ1-2 and V is TRBV7-4; D call uncertain. The V and J ends lost 1 base and 5 bases respectively, with 17 bases between them. CDR1 and CDR2 (germline): SGHVT, SQSDAQ. The CDR3 runs to 16 residues. CDR3 DNA: TGTGCCAGCAGCTTAGTGGGCAGGCCCATCTGGTATGGCTACACCTTC. This codes for CASSLVGRPIWYGYTF.

The chain is built from TRBV6-1 and TRBJ2-1, with a possible D match to TRBD1 (5 bases). The germline V and J ends were trimmed by 8 bases and 4 bases, with 9 bases remaining between them. Germline lookup yields CDR1 MNHNS and CDR2 SASEGT. CDR3 length: 12 amino acids. This CDR3 is CASSREYNEQFF. The CDR3 DNA follows: TGTGCCAGCTCCAGGGAATACAATGAGCAGTTCTTC.

The chain recombines TRBV9 with TRBJ2-7; no reliable D call. The germline CDR1 and CDR2 sequences are SGDLS and YYNGEE. V lost 2 bases to trimming and J lost 3 bases, with 12 bases between them. CDR3 size: 14 residues. The CDR3 DNA is TGTGCCAGCAGCGTCGCCGACTTTAGCTACGAGCAGTACTTC. Its protein is CASSVADFSYEQYF.

A few counts support this clone. The J gene is TRBJ2-7, the V gene TRBV27; the D is unclear. CDR1 and CDR2 (germline): MNHEY, SMNVEV (reference sequence). The CDR3 is made up of 16 amino acids. V lost 2 bases and J 0 bases, leaving 14 bases between the germline ends. The CDR3 DNA sequence: TGTGCCAGCAGTTTACATTTAATAGGCAGCTCCTACGAGCAGTACTTC. It specifies CASSLHLIGSSYEQYF.